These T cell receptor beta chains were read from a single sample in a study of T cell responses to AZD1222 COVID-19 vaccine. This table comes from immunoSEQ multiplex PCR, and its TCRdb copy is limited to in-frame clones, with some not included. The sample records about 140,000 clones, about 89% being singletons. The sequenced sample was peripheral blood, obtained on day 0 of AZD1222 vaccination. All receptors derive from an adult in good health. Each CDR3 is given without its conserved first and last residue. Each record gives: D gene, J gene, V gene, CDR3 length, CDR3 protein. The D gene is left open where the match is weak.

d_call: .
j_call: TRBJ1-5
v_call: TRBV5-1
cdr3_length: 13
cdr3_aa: ASSLTGNSNQPQH

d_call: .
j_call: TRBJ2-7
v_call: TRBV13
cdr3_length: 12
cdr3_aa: ASSSYVDSYEQY

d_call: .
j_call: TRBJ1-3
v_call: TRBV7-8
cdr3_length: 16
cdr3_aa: ASSLLAGMSRSGNTIY

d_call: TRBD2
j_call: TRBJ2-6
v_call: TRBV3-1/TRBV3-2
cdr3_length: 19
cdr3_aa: ASSQTALAGVSRAGANVLT

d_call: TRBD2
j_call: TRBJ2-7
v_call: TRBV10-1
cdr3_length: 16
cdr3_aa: ASRRTSGRASYSYEQY

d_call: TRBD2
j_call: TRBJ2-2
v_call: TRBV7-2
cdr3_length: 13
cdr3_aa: ASLGLAGATGELF

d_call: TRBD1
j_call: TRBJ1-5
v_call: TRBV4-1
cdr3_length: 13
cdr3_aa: ASSRTGTDNQPQH

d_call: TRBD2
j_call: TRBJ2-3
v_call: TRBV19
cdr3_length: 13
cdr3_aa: ASSMGRGPGDTQY

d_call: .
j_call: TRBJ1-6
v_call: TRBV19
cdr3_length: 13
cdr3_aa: ASSPGEGENSPLH

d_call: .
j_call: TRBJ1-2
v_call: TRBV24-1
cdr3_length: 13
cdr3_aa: ASTLGGAAKRGYT

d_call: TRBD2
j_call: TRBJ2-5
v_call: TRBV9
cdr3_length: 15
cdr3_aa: ASSVGTSGSRQETQY

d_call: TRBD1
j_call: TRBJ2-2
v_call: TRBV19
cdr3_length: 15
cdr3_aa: ASSSPPGTGNTGELF

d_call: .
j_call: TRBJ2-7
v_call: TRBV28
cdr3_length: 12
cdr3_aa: ASSQTGTHYEQY

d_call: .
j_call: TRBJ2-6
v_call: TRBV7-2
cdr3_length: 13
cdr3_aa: ASSPDYSGANVLT

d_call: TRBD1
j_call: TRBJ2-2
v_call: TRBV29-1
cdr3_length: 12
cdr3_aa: SVGTGLNTGELF

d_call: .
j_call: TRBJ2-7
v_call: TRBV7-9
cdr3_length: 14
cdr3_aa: ASSSDYTTGAYEQY

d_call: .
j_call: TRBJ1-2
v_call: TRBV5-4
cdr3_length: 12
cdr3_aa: ASSFVGQNDGYT

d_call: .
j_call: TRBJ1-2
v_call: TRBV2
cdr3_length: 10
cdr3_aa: ASGGFPYGYT

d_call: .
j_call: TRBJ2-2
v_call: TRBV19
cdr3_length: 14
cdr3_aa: ASSIGSGKNTGELF

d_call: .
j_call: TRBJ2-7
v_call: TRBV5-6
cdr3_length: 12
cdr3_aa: ASREGAGAYEQY

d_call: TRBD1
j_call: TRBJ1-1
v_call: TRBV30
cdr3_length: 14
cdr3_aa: AWSPLLGRQGTEAF

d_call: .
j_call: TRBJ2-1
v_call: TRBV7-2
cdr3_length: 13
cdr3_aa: ASSLDGGPSNEQF

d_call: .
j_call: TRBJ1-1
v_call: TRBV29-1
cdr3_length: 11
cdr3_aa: SVEGEMNTEAF

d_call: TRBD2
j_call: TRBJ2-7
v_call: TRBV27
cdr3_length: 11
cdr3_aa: ASSFGGRDEQY